These 23 T cell receptor beta chains were sequenced from one sample in a study of cytomegalovirus exposure and HLA in healthy donors. The PCR made use of 60 Vbeta and 13 Jbeta primers. TCRdb's copy holds only in-frame clones and misses some; the assay was immunoSEQ multiplex PCR. The sample lists some 220,000 clones, around 78% occurring once. Sequences were obtained from PBMCs. Receptor source: a boy between 10 and 17 years old in good health and CMV-seronegative.

The chain couples TRBV7-2 to TRBJ2-3; 7 bases match TRBD2. CDR1 is SGHTA, CDR2 FQGNSA, per germline. CDR3 length: 16 amino acids. The V segment lost 1 base and the J segment 6 bases; nucleotides outside the gene matches: 10. DNA of the CDR3: TGTGCCAGCAGCTTAGGAGTCGGGAGGTCCCCCGATACGCAGTATTTT. It translates to CASSLGVGRSPDTQYF.

The V and J genes are TRBV11-3 and TRBJ1-2; 8 nucleotides align to TRBD1. Germline V gene data show CDR1 as SGHNT and CDR2 as YENEEA. The CDR3 is 13 amino acids. Trimming removed 4 bases from V and 6 bases from J; junction bases left unmatched: 4. The CDR3 bases are TGTGCCAGCAGCTCAGCAGGGGGCGATGGCTACACCTTC. As protein: CASSSAGGDGYTF.

The chain is built from TRBV4-2 and TRBJ2-1; 11 bases line up with TRBD2. Germline lookup yields CDR1 LGHNA and CDR2 YNFKEQ. The CDR3 runs 18 residues. With V trimmed by 2 bases and J by 2 bases, 8 bases remained unmatched. CDR3 residues: CASSQYGTSGVAYNEQFF. Here the CDR3 DNA reads TGTGCCAGCAGCCAATACGGGACTAGCGGAGTGGCCTACAATGAGCAGTTCTTC.

The DNA for the CDR3 is TGTGCCAGCAGCCGACAGGGGGCGTTAGAGACCCAGTACTTC. The encoded protein is CASSRQGALETQYF. The rearrangement joins TRBV5-4 to TRBJ2-5, with 10 bases identical to TRBD1. J lost 4 bases, V lost 4 bases, and 4 bases had no gene match. Looked up from germline, CDR1 is SGHNT and CDR2 is YYREEE (reference sequence). The CDR3 is 14 amino acids. Filled out from reference TRBV5-4 and TRBJ2-5, the complete variable domain reads ETGVTQSPTHLIKTRGQQVTLRCSSQSGHNTVSWYQQALGQGPQFIFQYYREEENGRGNFPPRFSGLQFPNYSSELNVNALELDDSALYLCASSRQGALETQYFGPGTRLLVL.

The chain couples TRBV5-4 to TRBJ1-4; possible D gene TRBD1, 6 bases. CDR3 size: 15 residues. Germline V gives CDR1 SGHNT, CDR2 YYREEE (reference sequence). The V end was cut by 4 bases, the J end by 6 bases, with 16 bases between. CDR3 protein: CASSPGGAGDEKLFF. CDR3 DNA: TGTGCCAGCAGCCCCGGGGGGGCGGGTGATGAAAAACTGTTTTTT.

The chain employs TRBV25-1 and TRBJ1-6; TRBD1 matches at 10 bases. CDR1 MGHDK and CDR2 SYGVNS come from the germline V gene. With 6 bases clipped from V and 4 bases from J, the junction kept 3 bases outside the gene matches. The CDR3 is 15 amino acids. CDR3 residues: CASRDRGFYNSPLHF. CDR3 in DNA: TGTGCCAGCAGGGACAGGGGGTTTTATAATTCACCCCTCCACTTT.

V usage is TRBV7-9 and J usage is TRBJ2-1, with 9 bases fitting TRBD1. Germline trimming cut 2 bases from V and 6 bases from J; bases unmatched to any gene: 8. The CDR3 contains 16 residues. CDR1 is SEHNR and CDR2 is FQNEAQ in the germline V gene (reference sequence). CDR3 in amino acids: CASSLLATGGVNEQFF. In nucleotides, the CDR3 is TGTGCCAGCAGCTTACTCGCGACAGGGGGGGTCAATGAGCAGTTCTTC. Full variable domain (rest looked up from reference TRBV7-9 and TRBJ2-1): DTGVSQNPRHKITKRGQNVTFRCDPISEHNRLYWYRQTLGQGPEFLTYFQNEAQLEKSRLLSDRFSAERPKGSFSTLEIQRTEQGDSAMYLCASSLLATGGVNEQFFGPGTRLTVL.

The genes are TRBV6-1 and TRBJ1-2, with TRBD1 matching 9 bases. This CDR3 contains 16 residues. V lost 2 bases to trimming and J lost 4 bases; unmatched junction nucleotides: 8. Germline lookup yields CDR1 MNHNS and CDR2 SASEGT. CDR3 sequence (DNA): TGTGCCAGCAGTGAACTACCGGCGACAGGGGGCTATGGCTACACCTTC. Amino acids: CASSELPATGGYGYTF.

The sample holds one count of this clone. The CDR3 DNA reads TGTGCCAGCAGCCGCCGGGGGGGCCATCAACCTGAGCAGTTCTTC. It specifies CASSRRGGHQPEQFF. This chain links TRBV7-9 with TRBJ2-1, with TRBD2 identical over 8 bases. The trim removed 5 bases at V and 9 bases at J, leaving 12 bases unmatched. CDR3 size: 15 residues. Germline assignment: CDR1 SEHNR and CDR2 FQNEAQ (reference sequence).

The rearrangement joins TRBV12-5 to TRBJ2-7, with a possible D match to TRBD1 (5 bases). The CDR3 is 14 amino acids. Trimming stripped 0 bases from V and 1 base from J, with 7 bases between. Germline values: CDR1 LGHNT, CDR2 FRNRAP. CDR3 sequence: CASGLVRGSYEQYF. The CDR3 bases are TGTGCTAGTGGTTTGGTAAGGGGTTCCTACGAGCAGTACTTC.

The rearrangement joins TRBV4-1 to TRBJ1-2; D not resolved. V was shortened by 4 bases and J by 1 base, with 16 bases between the two germline ends. CDR1 is MGHRA and CDR2 is YSYEKL in the germline V gene. The CDR3 sequence is 16 residues long. The chain's CDR3 is CASSLRHGADNYGYTF. The CDR3 DNA reads as TGCGCCAGCAGCCTCCGTCATGGAGCGGATAACTATGGCTACACCTTC.

On this clone: At one end the junction does not follow the germline gene, possibly because of a read error. The chain uses TRBV6-5 and TRBJ2-7; a possible D gene is TRBD2 (6 bases). In germline, CDR1 is MNHEY, CDR2 SVGAGI. CDR3 size: 12 residues. In DNA form, the CDR3 reads TGTGCCAGCAGTTACGGCGGGACCTACCCCCACTTC. This translates into CASSYGGTYPHF.

CDR3 coding DNA: TGCGCCAGCAGCTTGGGATCCCACCACGACAGAGAGAACACTGAAGCTTTCTTT. Amino acid sequence: CASSLGSHHDRENTEAFF. This sequence joins TRBV5-1 and TRBJ1-1; the D gene is possibly TRBD1 (5 bases). Germline V gene lookup returns CDR1 SGHRS and CDR2 YFSETQ. Trimming pared 0 bases from V and 1 base from J, leaving 19 bases between. CDR3 length: 18 amino acids.

This chain joins TRBV10-1 and TRBJ2-2, with D uncertain. Trimming shortened V by 4 bases and J by 3 bases, and 9 bases separated the two germline ends. Germline values: CDR1 WNHNN, CDR2 SYGVQD (reference sequence). This CDR3 has 14 amino acids. The CDR3 nucleotides are TGCGCCAGCAGTGCTCATCGGGACACCGGGGAGCTGTTTTTT. It specifies CASSAHRDTGELFF.

The chain is built from TRBV18 and TRBJ1-1; 12 bases match TRBD1. The CDR3 is 16 amino acids. CDR1 and CDR2 from the germline V gene are KGHSH and LQKENI. Unmatched junction bases numbered 2, after V lost 2 bases and J lost 1 base. CDR3 DNA sequence: TGTGCCAGCTCACCAGGGACAGGGGGCCAGAACACTGAAGCTTTCTTT. Translating it yields CASSPGTGGQNTEAFF.

The chain combines TRBV27 with TRBJ2-7, with D maybe TRBD1 (7 bases). Germline CDR1 and CDR2: MNHEY and SMNVEV (reference sequence). This CDR3 has 14 amino acids. Deletions cut 2 bases from V and 1 base from J, with 9 bases between. The CDR3 protein is CASSLQGGSYEQYF. In nucleotides, the CDR3 is TGTGCCAGCAGTTTACAGGGGGGATCCTACGAGCAGTACTTC.

This clone was detected only a few times. V usage is TRBV4-2 and J usage is TRBJ2-7; no clear D. CDR1 is LGHNA, CDR2 YNFKEQ, per germline. Trimming took off 4 bases at V and 5 bases at J, with 9 bases between the two ends. This CDR3 comprises 12 residues. In DNA, the CDR3 is TGTGCCAGCAGCCGCATCTCGGACGAGCAGTACTTC. This translates into CASSRISDEQYF.

J is TRBJ2-5 and V is TRBV12-5, with D unclear. Gene TRBJ2-7 matches the end of the DNA better, so the J call may be wrong. The germline gives CDR1 LGHNT, CDR2 FRNRAP. The CDR3 is made up of 10 amino acids. The CDR3 DNA follows: TGTGCTAGTGGGCTATACGAGCAGTACTTC. The encoded protein is CASGLYEQYF.

The genes are TRBV5-4 and TRBJ2-1; D call uncertain. Germline-derived CDR1 and CDR2 are SGHNT and YYREEE (reference sequence). Trimming pared 3 bases from V and 0 bases from J, leaving 13 bases between. This CDR3 contains 16 residues. CDR3 residues: CASSSTISSSYNEQFF. In nucleotides, the CDR3 is TGTGCCAGCAGCTCAACAATTTCCAGCTCCTACAATGAGCAGTTCTTC.

This clone was detected once. J is TRBJ1-1 and V is TRBV10-1; 8 nucleotides match TRBD1. The length of the CDR3 is 16 residues. J lost 0 bases, V lost 5 bases, and 8 bases had no gene match. CDR1 is WNHNN, CDR2 SYGVQD, per germline (reference sequence). CDR3 coding DNA: TGCGCCAGCAGTAAACGGACAGGGCCGTTGAACACTGAAGCTTTCTTT. Protein: CASSKRTGPLNTEAFF.

This chain joins TRBV5-6 and TRBJ2-1; 11 nucleotides align to TRBD2. With V trimmed by 1 base and J by 6 bases, 6 bases remained unmatched. Germline V gene sequence: CDR1 SGHDT, CDR2 YYEEEE. This CDR3 contains 16 residues. The CDR3 DNA reads TGTGCCAGCAGCTTGTTAGCGGGGGGGCCGGGCAATGAGCAGTTCTTC. This sequence encodes CASSLLAGGPGNEQFF.

This chain connects TRBV5-1 to TRBJ1-1; weak D call: TRBD1 (6 bases). This CDR3 contains 14 residues. The V and J ends lost 1 base and 4 bases respectively, with 11 bases between them. Germline V gene data show CDR1 as SGHRS and CDR2 as YFSETQ. The CDR3 sequence is CASSLWGGGTEAFF. In DNA form, the CDR3 reads TGCGCCAGCAGCTTGTGGGGAGGGGGCACTGAAGCTTTCTTT.

V and J are TRBV4-1 and TRBJ2-1, with TRBD2 identical over 8 bases. Trimming cost V 1 base and J 13 bases; bases outside gene matches: 9. Germline CDR1 MGHRA, CDR2 YSYEKL. The CDR3 extends over 14 amino acids. The CDR3 DNA follows: TGCGCCAGCAGCCAAGTGGGAGCGGGAGAGAAACAGTTCTTC. Its translation is CASSQVGAGEKQFF.